These 21 T cell receptor beta chains originate from one sample sequenced in a study of blood T cell repertoires in COVID-19 (dated by TCRdb to 2019 to 2021). The protocol used for the library was the immunoSEQ multiplex PCR assay. TCRdb took this table from immuneACCESS and kept in-frame rearrangements with V and J called. Such tables lack part of the clones; where checked against another copy, unresolved V genes explain under half of the gap, and the rest is unexplained. The sample table holds roughly 400,000 clones, of which about 88% were seen once. The ten top clones hold approximately 1.5% of the sample. Sequenced input: PBMCs or T cells enriched from blood (not recorded which). All receptors derive from a young woman who had been exposed to COVID-19.

In DNA form, the CDR3 reads TGTGCCAGCAGTTTACCCCTACTTTCCACTGAAGCTTTCTTT. Translation: CASSLPLLSTEAFF. This chain links TRBV28 with TRBJ1-1, with D unclear. Between the trimmed V and J ends, which lost 2 bases and 4 bases, there was a span of 11 bases. This CDR3 contains 14 residues. Per germline, CDR1 MDHEN and CDR2 SYDVKM.

V and J are TRBV28 and TRBJ2-7; TRBD1 agrees at 11 bases. The J segment lost 6 bases and the V segment lost 4 bases, leaving 11 bases of the junction unmatched. The CDR3 has 16 residues. The germline V gene has CDR1 MDHEN and CDR2 SYDVKM. The CDR3 loop is CASSSPPGQGDREQYF. CDR3 nucleotides: TGTGCCAGCAGTTCTCCCCCGGGACAGGGGGATCGCGAGCAGTACTTC.

The V and J genes are TRBV28 and TRBJ1-1; weak D call: TRBD1 (5 bases). The CDR3 is 13 amino acids. The germline gives CDR1 MDHEN, CDR2 SYDVKM. Trimming removed 5 bases at V and 4 bases at J, with 11 bases between. The CDR3 region is CASSPQVSTEAFF. The CDR3 nucleotides are TGTGCCAGCAGTCCACAGGTGAGCACTGAAGCTTTCTTT.

V usage is TRBV4-2 and J usage is TRBJ2-3; D is perhaps TRBD2 (7 bases). Germline lookup yields CDR1 LGHNA and CDR2 YNFKEQ. Trimming removed 3 bases from V and 1 base from J, with 14 bases in between. The CDR3 has 16 residues. The DNA for the CDR3 is TGTGCCAGCAGCCACCCAACGGGGGGCGGCACAGATACGCAGTATTTT. The encoded protein is CASSHPTGGGTDTQYF.

This chain's CDR3 is CASSIETGIVTYGYTF. CDR3 coding DNA: TGTGCCAGTAGTATAGAGACAGGGATTGTGACCTATGGCTACACCTTC. V usage is TRBV19 and J usage is TRBJ1-2; 7 bases line up with TRBD1. This CDR3 comprises 16 residues. The germline gives CDR1 LNHDA, CDR2 SQIVND (reference sequence). The V gene end was trimmed by 0 bases and the J gene end by 4 bases; junction bases not matched to a gene: 8.

The V gene is TRBV5-8, the J gene TRBJ2-1, with no clear D. V was clipped by 0 bases and J by 0 bases, with 4 bases between them. In germline, CDR1 is SGHTS, CDR2 YDEGEE. CDR3 length equals 14 residues. CDR3 sequence: CASSLGSSYNEQFF. In nucleotides, the CDR3 is TGTGCCAGCAGCTTGGGGAGCTCCTACAATGAGCAGTTCTTC.

This chain uses TRBV19 with TRBJ1-3, with a weak D call TRBD1 (5 bases). V dropped 1 base and J dropped 1 base, with 8 bases sitting between them. Germline lookup yields CDR1 LNHDA and CDR2 SQIVND (reference sequence). This CDR3 is 15 amino acids long. The CDR3 loop reads CASSIAGGSGNTIYF. CDR3 nucleotide sequence: TGTGCCAGTAGTATAGCCGGGGGATCTGGAAACACCATATATTTT. Variable domain in full (rest from reference TRBV19 and TRBJ1-3): DGGITQSPKYLFRKEGQNVTLSCEQNLNHDAMYWYRQDPGQGLRLIYYSQIVNDFQKGDIAEGYSVSREKKESFPLTVTSAQKNPTAFYLCASSIAGGSGNTIYFGEGSWLTVV.

The rearrangement uses TRBV6-5 and TRBJ2-3; 9 bases are a match to TRBD1. The J segment lost 6 bases and the V segment lost 9 bases, leaving 4 bases of the junction unmatched. The CDR3 is 12 residues long. Germline V gene data show CDR1 as MNHEY and CDR2 as SVGAGI. CDR3 coding DNA: TGTGCCAGGGGACAGGGAGGGGATACGCAGTATTTT. Translating it yields CARGQGGDTQYF.

The chain has TRBV7-6 and TRBJ1-4, with TRBD1 identical over 7 bases. The CDR3 is 15 residues long. V lost 5 bases, J lost 8 bases, and 11 bases stayed unmatched. Looked up from germline, CDR1 is SGHVS and CDR2 is FNYEAQ. CDR3 loop: CASSRGDRVREKLFF. Here the CDR3 DNA reads TGTGCCAGCAGCCGGGGAGACAGGGTACGGGAAAAACTGTTTTTT.

The rearrangement joins TRBV15 to TRBJ2-5, with TRBD1 identical over 7 bases. Germline loops: CDR1 LNHNV, CDR2 YYDKDF (reference sequence). The CDR3 consists of 15 residues. With 0 bases clipped from V and 2 bases from J, the junction kept 3 bases outside the gene matches. The CDR3 reads CATSRDTGVQETQYF. The DNA for the CDR3 is TGTGCCACCAGCAGAGATACAGGGGTTCAAGAGACCCAGTACTTC.

This rearrangement joins TRBV19 to TRBJ1-5; no clear D gene. The CDR3 consists of 13 residues. The V gene's germline CDR1 is LNHDA and CDR2 SQIVND (reference sequence). CDR3 region: CAMGGRINQPQHF. The CDR3 bases are TGTGCGATGGGAGGCCGGATAAATCAGCCCCAGCATTTT.

The chain recombines TRBV28 with TRBJ1-2, with D hard to call. Germline loops: CDR1 MDHEN, CDR2 SYDVKM. CDR3 length: 12 residues. V lost 3 bases and J lost 8, with 10 bases in between. Here the CDR3 DNA reads TGTGCCAGCAGTTTCAAGGTGGGCGGCTACACCTTC. Protein sequence: CASSFKVGGYTF.

The chain joins TRBV18 to TRBJ2-1; possible D gene TRBD2, 5 bases. Germline V CDR1 and CDR2: KGHSH, LQKENI. The CDR3 is 14 amino acids. Trimming pared 1 base from V and 4 bases from J, leaving 8 bases between. This chain's CDR3 is CASSPQTMYNEQFF. In nucleotides, the CDR3 is TGTGCCAGCTCACCACAGACTATGTACAATGAGCAGTTCTTC.

The chain combines TRBV5-4 with TRBJ2-4, with D possibly TRBD1 on 6 matching bases. Germline loops: CDR1 SGHNT, CDR2 YYREEE (reference sequence). CDR3 size: 13 residues. The V and J ends lost 2 bases and 7 bases respectively, with 10 bases between them. For the CDR3, the DNA is TGTGCCAGCAGCTTCCCCCAGGGGAACATTCAGTACTTC. Protein product: CASSFPQGNIQYF.

Remarks on this clone: This same CDR3 is encoded by further DNA sequences in the sample. The CDR3: CASSRGYEQYF. CDR3 sequence (DNA): TGTGCCAGCAGCCGGGGATACGAGCAGTACTTC. The V call is TRBV28, the J call TRBJ2-7; D might be TRBD2 (5 bases). The V gene's germline CDR1 is MDHEN and CDR2 SYDVKM. The CDR3 length is 11 residues. V was shortened by 6 bases and J by 4 bases, with 7 bases between the two germline ends.

The rearrangement links TRBV5-1 to TRBJ1-4; no definite D call. CDR3 length equals 12 residues. Germline V lookup: CDR1 SGHRS, CDR2 YFSETQ. Trimming removed 8 bases from V and 6 bases from J, with 11 bases in between. This CDR3 is CAREGGYEKLFF. In DNA, the CDR3 is TGCGCCAGAGAGGGCGGTTATGAAAAACTGTTTTTT.

The chain recombines TRBV4-1 with TRBJ1-3; the D gene is possibly TRBD1 (6 bases). The germline V gene has CDR1 MGHRA and CDR2 YSYEKL. The length of the CDR3 is 14 residues. Trimming cost V 0 bases and J 5 bases, with 8 bases left between them. The DNA of the CDR3 is TGCGCCAGCAGCCAAGAGGGGGCGAGAAACACCATATATTTT. The encoded protein is CASSQEGARNTIYF.

The chain carries TRBV1 and TRBJ1-1; the D call in the table, TRBD1, was not verified against the DNA. TRBV1 is a pseudogene segment. The CDR3 totals 14 residues. The CDR3 is CTSSQSTGVPEAFF. CDR3 in DNA: TGCACCAGCAGCCAATCAACAGGGGTCCCTGAAGCTTTCTTT.

The rearrangement joins TRBV3-1 (or the pseudogene TRBV3-2) to TRBJ1-6; D remains unclear. This CDR3 is built from 13 residues. Germline V gene data show CDR1 as LGHDT and CDR2 as YNNKEL (reference sequence). The ends were cut back, 4 bases at V and 7 bases at J, with 8 bases in the middle. The CDR3 DNA sequence: TGTGCCAGCAGCCCCGCGGGGAATTCACCCCTCCACTTT. As protein: CASSPAGNSPLHF.

Comment on this clone: Other DNA sequences from this sample encode an identical CDR3 as well. V is TRBV6-4 and J is TRBJ1-2, with 9 bases that match TRBD1. This CDR3 has 12 residues. J was trimmed by 7 bases and V by 8 bases; bases with no gene match: 5. Germline CDR1 reads MRHNA; CDR2 reads SNTAGT. CDR3 nucleotide sequence: TGTGCCAGCTCCGGGACAGGGAGTGGCTACACCTTC. Its protein product is CASSGTGSGYTF.

The J gene is TRBJ1-5, the V gene TRBV5-1, with 9 bases fitting TRBD1. Germline-derived CDR1 and CDR2 are SGHRS and YFSETQ. V gave up 4 bases and J gave up 1 base; unmatched junction bases: 3. This CDR3 spans 15 amino acids. In DNA form, the CDR3 reads TGCGCCAGCAGCCCGGGGACAGGGAGCAATCAGCCCCAGCATTTT. Translated: CASSPGTGSNQPQHF.